This entry is about one T cell receptor (beta chain). The antigen is not known. This sample includes further DNA sequences coding for the same CDR3. This CDR3 spans 11 amino acids. Trimming removed 6 bases at V and 3 bases at J, with 5 bases between. Germline V CDR1 and CDR2: MDHEN, SYDVKM. This table comes from immunoSEQ multiplex PCR, and its TCRdb copy is limited to in-frame clones, with some not included. The profile shows under 200,000 clones, more than 80% of them singletons. This specimen comes from a study of T cell responses to AZD1222 COVID-19 vaccine. Study-wide results and limits: At baseline, just 5 or 6 AZD1222 recipients tested seropositive.

The V and J genes are TRBV28 and TRBJ2-5; D gene unclear. Specimen: peripheral blood, collected 28 days after the second dose of the MenACWY control vaccine. This receptor was obtained from an adult who received the MenACWY meningococcal vaccine as a control. The CDR3 sequence is CASSLKETQYF. The CDR3 DNA reads as TGTGCCAGCAGCCTCAAAGAGACCCAGTACTTC. Full variable domain (outside the CDR3, taken from reference TRBV28 and TRBJ2-5): DVKVTQSSRYLVKRTGEKVFLECVQDMDHENMFWYRQDPGLGLRLIYFSYDVKMKEKGDIPEGYSVSREKKERFSLILESASTNQTSMYLCASSLKETQYFGPGTRLLVL.